This T cell receptor (beta chain) was captured in a study of identical twins. A single record per CDR3 protein comes from TCRdb applying MiXCR to the 5' RACE reads. Of 400,000 to 500,000 distinct CDR3 sequences in the sample, 18% are singletons; the top ten hold 9% to 15%. Study observations and caveats: Abundant cord blood beta clonotypes carried fewer insertions; memory repertoires showed none.

V gave up 4 bases and J gave up 4 bases, with 15 bases separating them. The germline V gene has CDR1 SGHAT and CDR2 FQDESV (reference sequence). This CDR3 has 15 amino acids. This clonotype has at least ten counts. Antigen specificity is unknown. J is TRBJ2-3 and V is TRBV11-1, with D maybe TRBD2 (5 bases). This receptor was identified in a man in his forties or fifties in good health. Material for sequencing was naive T cells sorted from blood. CDR3 sequence reads: CASSSGLARSDTQYF. CDR3 bases: TGTGCCAGCAGCTCCGGGCTAGCCAGGTCAGATACGCAGTATTTT.